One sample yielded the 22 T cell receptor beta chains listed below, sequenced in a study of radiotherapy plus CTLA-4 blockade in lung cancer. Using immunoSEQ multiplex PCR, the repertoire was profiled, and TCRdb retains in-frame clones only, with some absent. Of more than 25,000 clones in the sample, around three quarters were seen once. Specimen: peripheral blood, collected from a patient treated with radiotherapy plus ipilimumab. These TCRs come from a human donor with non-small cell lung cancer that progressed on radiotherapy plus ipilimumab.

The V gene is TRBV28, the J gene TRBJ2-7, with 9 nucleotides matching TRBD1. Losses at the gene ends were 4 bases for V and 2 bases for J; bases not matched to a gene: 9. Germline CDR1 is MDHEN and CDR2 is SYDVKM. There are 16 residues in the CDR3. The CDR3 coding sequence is TGTGCCAGCAGTTCCCTACAGGGGGCTGACCCCTACGAGCAGTACTTC. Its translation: CASSSLQGADPYEQYF.

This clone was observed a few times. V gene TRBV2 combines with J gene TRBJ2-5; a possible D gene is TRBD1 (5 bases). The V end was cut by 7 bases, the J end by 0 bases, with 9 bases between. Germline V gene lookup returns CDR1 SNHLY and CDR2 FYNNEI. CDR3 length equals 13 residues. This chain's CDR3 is CASNRQYQETQYF. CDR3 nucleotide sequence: TGTGCCAGCAATCGACAGTACCAAGAGACCCAGTACTTC.

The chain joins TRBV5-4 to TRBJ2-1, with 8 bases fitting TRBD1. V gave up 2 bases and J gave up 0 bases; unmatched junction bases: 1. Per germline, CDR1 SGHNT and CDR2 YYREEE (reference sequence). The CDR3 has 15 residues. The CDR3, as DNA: TGTGCCAGCAGCTTCGACAGGGGCTCCTACAATGAGCAGTTCTTC. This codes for CASSFDRGSYNEQFF.

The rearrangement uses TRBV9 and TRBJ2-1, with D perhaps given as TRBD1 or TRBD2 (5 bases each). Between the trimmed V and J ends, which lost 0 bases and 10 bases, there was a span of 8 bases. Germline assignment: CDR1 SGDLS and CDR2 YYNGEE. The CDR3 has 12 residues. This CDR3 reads CASSVGGVEQFF. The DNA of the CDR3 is TGTGCCAGCAGCGTAGGAGGGGTGGAGCAGTTCTTC.

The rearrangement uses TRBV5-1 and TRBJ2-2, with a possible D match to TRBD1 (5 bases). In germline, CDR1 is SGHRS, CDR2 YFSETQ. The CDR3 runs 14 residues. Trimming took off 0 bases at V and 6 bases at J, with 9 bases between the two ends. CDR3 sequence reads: CASSLGGRAGELFF. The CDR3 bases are TGCGCCAGCAGCTTGGGAGGCAGGGCCGGGGAGCTGTTTTTT.

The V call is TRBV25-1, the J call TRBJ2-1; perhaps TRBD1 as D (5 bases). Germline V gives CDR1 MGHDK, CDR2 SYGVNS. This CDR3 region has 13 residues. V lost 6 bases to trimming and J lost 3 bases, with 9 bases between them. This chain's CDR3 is CASRKDNYNEQFF. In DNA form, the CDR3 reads TGTGCCAGCAGGAAGGACAACTACAATGAGCAGTTCTTC.

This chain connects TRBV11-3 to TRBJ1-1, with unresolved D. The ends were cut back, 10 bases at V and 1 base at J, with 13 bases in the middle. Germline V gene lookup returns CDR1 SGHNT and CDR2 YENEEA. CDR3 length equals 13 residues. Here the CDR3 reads CATSEGPNTEAFF. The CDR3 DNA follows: TGTGCCACCTCCGAAGGCCCGAACACTGAAGCTTTCTTT.

The CDR3: CASSWGTEAFF. The CDR3 coding sequence is TGTGCCAGCAGTTGGGGCACTGAAGCTTTCTTT. The chain has TRBV6-6 and TRBJ1-1; D is ambiguous. There are 11 residues in the CDR3. Looked up from germline, CDR1 is MNHNY and CDR2 is SVGAGI (reference sequence). Trimming removed 4 bases from V and 4 bases from J, with 4 bases in between.

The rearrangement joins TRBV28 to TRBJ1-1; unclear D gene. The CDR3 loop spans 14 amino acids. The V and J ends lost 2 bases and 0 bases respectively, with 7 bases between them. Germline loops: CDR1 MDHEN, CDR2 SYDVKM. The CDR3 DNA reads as TGTGCCAGCAGTTTAAGCTCAGTGAACACTGAAGCTTTCTTT. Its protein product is CASSLSSVNTEAFF.

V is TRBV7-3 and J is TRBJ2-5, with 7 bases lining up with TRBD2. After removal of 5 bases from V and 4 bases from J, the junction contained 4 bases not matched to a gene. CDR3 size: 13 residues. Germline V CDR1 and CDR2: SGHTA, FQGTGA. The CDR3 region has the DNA TGTGCCAGCAGCCGCTGGGGGGGAGAGACCCAGTACTTC. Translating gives CASSRWGGETQYF.

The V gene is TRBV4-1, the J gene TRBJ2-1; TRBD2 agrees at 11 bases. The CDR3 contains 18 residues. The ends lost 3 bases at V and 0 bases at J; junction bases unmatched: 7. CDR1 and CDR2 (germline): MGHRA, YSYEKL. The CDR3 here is CASSQGTSGGHSYNEQFF. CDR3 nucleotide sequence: TGCGCCAGCAGCCAGGGTACTAGCGGGGGCCACTCCTACAATGAGCAGTTCTTC.

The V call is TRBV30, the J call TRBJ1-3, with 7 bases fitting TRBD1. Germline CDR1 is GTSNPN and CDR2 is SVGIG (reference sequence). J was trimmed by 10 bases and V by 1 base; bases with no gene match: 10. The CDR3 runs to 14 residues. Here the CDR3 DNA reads TGTGCCTGGAGTGGGAGGCCACAGGACAGGACCATATATTTT. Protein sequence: CAWSGRPQDRTIYF.

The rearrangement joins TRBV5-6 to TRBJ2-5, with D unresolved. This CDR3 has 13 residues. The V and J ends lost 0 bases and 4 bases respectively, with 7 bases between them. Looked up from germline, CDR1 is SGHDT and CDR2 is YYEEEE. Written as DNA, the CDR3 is TGTGCCAGCAGCTTGGCTCAGGCAGAGACCCAGTACTTC. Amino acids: CASSLAQAETQYF.

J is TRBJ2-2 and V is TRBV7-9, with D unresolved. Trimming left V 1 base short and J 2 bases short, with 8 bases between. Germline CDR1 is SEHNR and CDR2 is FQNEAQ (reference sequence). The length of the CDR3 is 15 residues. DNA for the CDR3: TGTGCCAGCAGCTTAGATGTCAGCAACACCGGGGAGCTGTTTTTT. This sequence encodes CASSLDVSNTGELFF.

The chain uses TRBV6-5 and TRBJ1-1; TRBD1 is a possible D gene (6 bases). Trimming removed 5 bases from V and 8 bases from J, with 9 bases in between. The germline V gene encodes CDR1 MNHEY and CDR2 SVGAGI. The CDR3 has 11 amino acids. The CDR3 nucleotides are TGTGCCAGCAGTGCGACAGGCGAAGCTTTCTTT. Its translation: CASSATGEAFF.

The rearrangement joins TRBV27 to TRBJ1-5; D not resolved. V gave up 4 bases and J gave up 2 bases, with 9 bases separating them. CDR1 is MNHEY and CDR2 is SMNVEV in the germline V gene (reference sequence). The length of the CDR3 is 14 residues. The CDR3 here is CASSWGFGNQPQHF. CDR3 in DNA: TGTGCCAGCAGTTGGGGTTTCGGCAATCAGCCCCAGCATTTT.

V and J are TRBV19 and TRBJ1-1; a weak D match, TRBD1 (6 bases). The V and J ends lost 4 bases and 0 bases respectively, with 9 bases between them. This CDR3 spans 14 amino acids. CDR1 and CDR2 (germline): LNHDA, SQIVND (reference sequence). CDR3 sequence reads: CASSTQGLNTEAFF. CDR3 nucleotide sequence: TGTGCCAGTAGTACACAGGGTTTGAACACTGAAGCTTTCTTT.

The CDR3: CASSRQGLGGANVLTF. The CDR3 region has the DNA TGTGCCAGTAGTAGACAGGGCTTGGGGGGGGCCAACGTCCTGACTTTC. The chain is built from TRBV19 and TRBJ2-6, with 7 bases aligning to TRBD1. Germline values: CDR1 LNHDA, CDR2 SQIVND (reference sequence). The CDR3 is 16 amino acids. After removal of 4 bases from V and 4 bases from J, the junction contained 7 bases not matched to a gene.

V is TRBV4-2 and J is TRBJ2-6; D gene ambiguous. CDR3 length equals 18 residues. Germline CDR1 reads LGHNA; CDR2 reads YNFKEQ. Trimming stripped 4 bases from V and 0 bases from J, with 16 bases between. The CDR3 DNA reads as TGTGCCAGCAGCCTGGATTTCTACCAGAGCTCTGGGGCCAACGTCCTGACTTTC. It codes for CASSLDFYQSSGANVLTF.

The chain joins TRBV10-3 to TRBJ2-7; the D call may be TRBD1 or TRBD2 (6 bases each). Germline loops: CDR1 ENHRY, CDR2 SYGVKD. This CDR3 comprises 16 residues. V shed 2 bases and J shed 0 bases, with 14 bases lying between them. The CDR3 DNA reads TGTGCCATCAGTGAGGGGGGGCCAGGATACTCCTACGAGCAGTACTTC. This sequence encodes CAISEGGPGYSYEQYF.

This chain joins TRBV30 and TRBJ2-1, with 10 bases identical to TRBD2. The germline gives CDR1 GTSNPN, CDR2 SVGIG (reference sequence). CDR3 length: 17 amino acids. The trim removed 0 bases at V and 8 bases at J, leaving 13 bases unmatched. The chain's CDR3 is CAWSVPTSGEWGDEQFF. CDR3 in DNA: TGTGCCTGGAGTGTACCTACTAGCGGGGAATGGGGTGATGAGCAGTTCTTC.

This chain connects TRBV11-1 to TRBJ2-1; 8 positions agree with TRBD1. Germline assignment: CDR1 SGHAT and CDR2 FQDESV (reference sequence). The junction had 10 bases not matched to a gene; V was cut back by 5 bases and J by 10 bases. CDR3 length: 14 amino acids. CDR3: CASSPGGARREQFF. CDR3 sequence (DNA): TGTGCCAGCAGCCCAGGGGGCGCGCGGCGGGAGCAGTTCTTC.